The clone carrying this T cell receptor beta chain was counted once. TCRdb keeps only in-frame clones here, not all; method: immunoSEQ multiplex PCR. The table records some 500,000 clones, 79% of them present only once. The CDR3 consists of 17 residues. With V trimmed by 3 bases and J by 2 bases, 11 bases remained unmatched. The germline V gene encodes CDR1 SQVTM and CDR2 ANQGSEA. These data are taken from a study of shared clonotypes between healthy human individuals. This sequence was found in a woman between 40 and 55 years old in good health. Some clones in this sample may be carry-over from other donors' samples. The rearrangement links TRBV29-1 to TRBJ2-3; 10 bases align to TRBD2. Material: PBMCs. CDR3 coding DNA: TGCAGCGTTGAGGGGTCTAGCGGGAGCCCTGACACAGATACGCAGTATTTT. Translated, it gives CSVEGSSGSPDTDTQYF.